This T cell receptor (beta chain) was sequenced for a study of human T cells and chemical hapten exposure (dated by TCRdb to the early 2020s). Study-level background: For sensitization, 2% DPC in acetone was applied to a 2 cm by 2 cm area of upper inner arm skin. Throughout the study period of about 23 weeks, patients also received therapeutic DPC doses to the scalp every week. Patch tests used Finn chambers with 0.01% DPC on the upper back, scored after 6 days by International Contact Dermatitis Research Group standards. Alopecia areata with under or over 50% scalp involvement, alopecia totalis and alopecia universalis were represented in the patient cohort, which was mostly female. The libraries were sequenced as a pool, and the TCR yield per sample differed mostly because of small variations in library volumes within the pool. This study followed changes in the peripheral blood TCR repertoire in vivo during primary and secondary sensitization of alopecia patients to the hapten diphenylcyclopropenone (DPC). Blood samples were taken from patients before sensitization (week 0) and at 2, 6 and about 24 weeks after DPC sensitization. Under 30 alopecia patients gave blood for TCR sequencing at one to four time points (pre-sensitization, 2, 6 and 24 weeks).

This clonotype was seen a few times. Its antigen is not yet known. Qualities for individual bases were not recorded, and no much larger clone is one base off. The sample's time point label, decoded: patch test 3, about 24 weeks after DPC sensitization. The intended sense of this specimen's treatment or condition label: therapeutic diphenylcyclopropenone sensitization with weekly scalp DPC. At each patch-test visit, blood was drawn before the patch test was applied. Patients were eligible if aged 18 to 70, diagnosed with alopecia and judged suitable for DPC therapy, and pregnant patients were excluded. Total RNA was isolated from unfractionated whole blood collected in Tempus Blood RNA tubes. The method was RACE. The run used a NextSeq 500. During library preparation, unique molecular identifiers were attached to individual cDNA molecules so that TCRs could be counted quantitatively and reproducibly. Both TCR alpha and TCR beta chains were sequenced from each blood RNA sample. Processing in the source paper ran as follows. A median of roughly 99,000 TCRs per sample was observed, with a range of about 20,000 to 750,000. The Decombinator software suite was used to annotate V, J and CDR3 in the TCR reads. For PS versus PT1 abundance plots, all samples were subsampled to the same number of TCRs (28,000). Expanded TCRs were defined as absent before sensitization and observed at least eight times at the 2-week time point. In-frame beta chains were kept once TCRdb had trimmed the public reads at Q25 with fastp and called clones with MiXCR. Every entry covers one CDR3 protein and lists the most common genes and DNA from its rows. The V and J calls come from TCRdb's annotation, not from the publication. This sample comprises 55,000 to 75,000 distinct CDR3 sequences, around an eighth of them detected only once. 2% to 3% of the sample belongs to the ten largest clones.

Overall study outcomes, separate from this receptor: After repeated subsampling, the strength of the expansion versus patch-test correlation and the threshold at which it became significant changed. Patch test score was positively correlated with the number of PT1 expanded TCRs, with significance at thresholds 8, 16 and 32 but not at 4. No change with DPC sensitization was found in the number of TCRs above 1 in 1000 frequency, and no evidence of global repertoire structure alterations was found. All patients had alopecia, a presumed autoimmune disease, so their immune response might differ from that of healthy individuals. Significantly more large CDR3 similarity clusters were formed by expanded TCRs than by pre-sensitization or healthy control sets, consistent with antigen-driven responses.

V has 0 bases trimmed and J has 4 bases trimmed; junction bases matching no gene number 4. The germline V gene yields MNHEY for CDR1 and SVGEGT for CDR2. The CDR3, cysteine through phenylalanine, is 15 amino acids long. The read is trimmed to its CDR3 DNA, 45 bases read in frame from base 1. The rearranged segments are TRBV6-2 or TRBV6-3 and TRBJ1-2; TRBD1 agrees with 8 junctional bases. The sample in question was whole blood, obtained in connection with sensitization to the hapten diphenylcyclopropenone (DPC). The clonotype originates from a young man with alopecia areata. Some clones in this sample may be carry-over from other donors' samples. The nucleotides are TGTGCCAGCAGTTACTCGACAGGGGCCGTCTATGGCTACACCTTC. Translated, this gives CASSYSTGAVYGYTF.